The 11 T cell receptor beta chains given below trace back to one sample, sequenced in a study of shared clonotypes between healthy human individuals. Some clones are missing from TCRdb's copy, which holds only in-frame ones; the method was immunoSEQ multiplex PCR. The sample carries 550,000 to 600,000 clones, roughly four fifths recorded once. Material: PBMCs. The receptors were gathered from a woman between 35 and 50 years old in good health. Some clones in this sample may be carry-over from other donors' samples.

The genes are TRBV15 and TRBJ2-7; the D gene is possibly TRBD2 (5 bases). From germline, CDR1 is LNHNV and CDR2 YYDKDF (reference sequence). This CDR3 contains 16 residues. Trimming shortened V by 4 bases and J by 0 bases, and 16 bases separated the two germline ends. CDR3 sequence reads: CATSTYSGVSSYEQYF. CDR3 DNA: TGTGCCACCAGCACTTACTCCGGGGTCAGCTCCTACGAGCAGTACTTC.

The rearrangement joins TRBV5-5 to TRBJ2-1, with TRBD2 matching 13 bases. This CDR3 contains 14 residues. Germline CDR1 reads SGHKS; CDR2 reads YYEKEE (reference sequence). Trimming took 5 bases from V and 8 from J; bases not matched to a gene: 4. CDR3 sequence: CASRWTSGSYEQFF. CDR3 coding DNA: TGTGCCAGCAGATGGACTAGCGGGAGTTATGAGCAGTTCTTC.

In this sample, this clone turned up once. The rearrangement joins TRBV5-5 to TRBJ1-1; unclear D gene. CDR3 size: 14 residues. V dropped 0 bases and J dropped 0 bases, with 6 bases sitting between them. Per germline, CDR1 SGHKS and CDR2 YYEKEE (reference sequence). The CDR3 sequence: CASSLDPLNTEAFF. The CDR3 bases are TGTGCCAGCAGCTTGGACCCTTTGAACACTGAAGCTTTCTTT.

The chain is built from TRBV2 and TRBJ2-3; D unclear. This CDR3 has 13 residues. Germline CDR1 and CDR2: SNHLY and FYNNEI. Trimming stripped 3 bases from V and 6 bases from J, with 10 bases between. The CDR3 DNA reads TGTGCCAGCAGTGAGCTCAGTTTGGATACGCAGTATTTT. Its translation is CASSELSLDTQYF.

This clone has a single count. The J gene is TRBJ2-5, the V gene TRBV7-8; D might be TRBD1 or TRBD2, each matching 5 bases. The V end lost 3 bases, the J end lost 4 bases, and 15 bases lay between the germline ends. Germline loops: CDR1 SGHVS, CDR2 FQNEAQ. This CDR3 region has 15 residues. The CDR3 nucleotides are TGTGCCAGCAGCTTGGGGGTTATCGGAGGAGAGACCCAGTACTTC. Its translation: CASSLGVIGGETQYF.

This clone occurred many times. Other DNA sequences within the sample encode an identical CDR3. In DNA form, the CDR3 reads TGCGCCAGCAGCTTGGAGACAGGGAACACTGAAGCTTTCTTT. Its translation: CASSLETGNTEAFF. The chain uses TRBV5-1 and TRBJ1-1, with TRBD1 as a possible D gene (6 bases). CDR3 length: 14 amino acids. Looked up from germline, CDR1 is SGHRS and CDR2 is YFSETQ. The V and J ends lost 0 bases and 1 base respectively, with 7 bases between them.

The V and J genes are TRBV5-1 and TRBJ1-4, with D possibly TRBD1 on 6 matching bases. The CDR3 runs to 17 residues. Germline lookup yields CDR1 SGHRS and CDR2 YFSETQ. Trimming took 1 base from V and 0 from J, leaving 13 bases between them. CDR3 nucleotides: TGCGCCAGCAGCTTGTCTAGGGGGACGGCAACTAATGAAAAACTGTTTTTT. It specifies CASSLSRGTATNEKLFF.

On this clone itself: With only one base between it and a far larger clone, this is likely a read error. The CDR3 nucleotides read TGTGCCAGCAGTTCCACAGCGAACACTGAAGCTTTCTTT. Amino acid sequence: CASSSTANTEAFF. The chain couples TRBV28 to TRBJ1-1; no clear D. Germline CDR1 reads MDHEN; CDR2 reads SYDVKM. The V end lost 4 bases, the J end lost 1 base, and 7 bases lay between the germline ends. The CDR3 spans 13 residues.

Here the CDR3 DNA reads TGTGCCAGCAGTGTGGACAGGGGGGCCGAGCAGTACTTC. This encodes CASSVDRGAEQYF. The chain joins TRBV2 to TRBJ2-7; 10 nucleotides line up with TRBD1. Germline CDR1 is SNHLY and CDR2 is FYNNEI. CDR3 size: 13 residues. The V gene end was trimmed by 4 bases and the J gene end by 6 bases; junction bases not matched to a gene: 3.

Note on this clone: A read error is likely here: a far larger clone is one base away. The CDR3 DNA follows: TGTGCCTGGAGTGGTCGGGCGGGAGTTGCCTACGAGCAGTACTTC. This encodes CAWSGRAGVAYEQYF. V gene TRBV30 combines with J gene TRBJ2-7; 7 nucleotides align to TRBD2. Per germline, CDR1 GTSNPN and CDR2 SVGIG (reference sequence). The V gene end was trimmed by 1 base and the J gene end by 2 bases; junction bases not matched to a gene: 8. The CDR3 extends over 15 amino acids.

On this clone itself: Other DNA sequences in the sample encode the same CDR3. The J gene is TRBJ1-1, the V gene TRBV5-4; the D is unclear. CDR1 and CDR2 (germline): SGHNT, YYREEE (reference sequence). V was shortened by 0 bases and J by 1 base, with 7 bases between the two germline ends. The CDR3 extends over 14 amino acids. The CDR3 DNA reads as TGTGCCAGCAGCTTGGACGGCCCGAACACTGAAGCTTTCTTT. Amino acids: CASSLDGPNTEAFF.